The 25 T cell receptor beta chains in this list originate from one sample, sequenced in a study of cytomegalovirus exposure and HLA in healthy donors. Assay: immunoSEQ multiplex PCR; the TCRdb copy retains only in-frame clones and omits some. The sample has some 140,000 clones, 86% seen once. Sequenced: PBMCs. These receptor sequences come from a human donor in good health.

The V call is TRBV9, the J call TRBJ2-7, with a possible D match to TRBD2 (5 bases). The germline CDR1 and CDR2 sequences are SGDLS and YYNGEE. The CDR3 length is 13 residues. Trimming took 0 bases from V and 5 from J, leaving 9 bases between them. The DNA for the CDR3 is TGTGCCAGCAGCGTAGGGCCCGGGGACGAGCAGTACTTC. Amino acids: CASSVGPGDEQYF.

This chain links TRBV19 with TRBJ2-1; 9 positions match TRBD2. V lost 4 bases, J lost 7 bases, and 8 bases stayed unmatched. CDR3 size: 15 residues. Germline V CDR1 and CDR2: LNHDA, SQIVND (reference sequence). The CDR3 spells CASSRLSGGPNEQFF. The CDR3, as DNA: TGTGCCAGTAGTAGACTAAGCGGGGGGCCTAATGAGCAGTTCTTC.

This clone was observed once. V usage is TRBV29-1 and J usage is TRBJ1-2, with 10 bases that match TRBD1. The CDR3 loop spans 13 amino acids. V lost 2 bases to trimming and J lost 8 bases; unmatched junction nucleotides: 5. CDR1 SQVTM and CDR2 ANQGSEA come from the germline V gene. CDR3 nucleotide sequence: TGCAGCGTTGAAAGGGACAGGGGCCTCGGCTACACCTTC. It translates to CSVERDRGLGYTF.

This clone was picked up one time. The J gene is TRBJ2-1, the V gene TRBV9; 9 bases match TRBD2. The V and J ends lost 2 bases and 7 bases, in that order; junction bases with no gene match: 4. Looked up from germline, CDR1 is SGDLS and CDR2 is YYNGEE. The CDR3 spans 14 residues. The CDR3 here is CASSVGLAKNEQFF. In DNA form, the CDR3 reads TGTGCCAGCAGCGTCGGACTAGCGAAGAATGAGCAGTTCTTC.

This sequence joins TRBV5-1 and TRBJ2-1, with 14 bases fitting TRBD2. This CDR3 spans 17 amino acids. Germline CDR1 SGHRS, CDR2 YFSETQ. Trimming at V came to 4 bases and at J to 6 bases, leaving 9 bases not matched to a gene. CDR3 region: CASSLGPTSGRANEQFF. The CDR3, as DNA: TGCGCCAGCAGCCTCGGCCCGACTAGCGGGAGGGCCAATGAGCAGTTCTTC.

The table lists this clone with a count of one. CDR3 in amino acids: CASRWDMNQPQHF. The DNA of the CDR3 is TGTGCCAGCAGGTGGGACATGAACCAGCCCCAGCATTTT. The rearrangement uses TRBV6-1 and TRBJ1-5, with D tentatively TRBD1 (6 bases). The germline V gene has CDR1 MNHNS and CDR2 SASEGT. Deletions cut 6 bases from V and 7 bases from J, with 13 bases between. This CDR3 is built from 13 residues.

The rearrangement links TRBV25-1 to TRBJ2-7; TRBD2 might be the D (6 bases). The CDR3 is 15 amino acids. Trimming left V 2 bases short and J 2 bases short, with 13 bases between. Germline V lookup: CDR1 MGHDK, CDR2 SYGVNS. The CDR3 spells CASSEVRGETYEQYF. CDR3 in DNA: TGTGCCAGCAGTGAAGTACGCGGGGAGACCTACGAGCAGTACTTC.

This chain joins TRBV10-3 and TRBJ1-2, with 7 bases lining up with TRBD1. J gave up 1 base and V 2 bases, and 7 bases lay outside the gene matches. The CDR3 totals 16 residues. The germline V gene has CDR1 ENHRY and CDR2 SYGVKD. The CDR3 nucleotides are TGTGCCATCAGTGAGGAAGGACAGGCTAGTAACTATGGCTACACCTTC. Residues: CAISEEGQASNYGYTF.

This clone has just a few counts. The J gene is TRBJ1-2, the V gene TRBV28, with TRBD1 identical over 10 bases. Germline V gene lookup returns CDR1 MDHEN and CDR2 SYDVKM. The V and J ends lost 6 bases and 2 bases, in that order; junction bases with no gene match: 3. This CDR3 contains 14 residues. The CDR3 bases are TGTGCCAGCAGGTGGACAGGGGGAAACTATGGCTACACCTTC. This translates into CASRWTGGNYGYTF.

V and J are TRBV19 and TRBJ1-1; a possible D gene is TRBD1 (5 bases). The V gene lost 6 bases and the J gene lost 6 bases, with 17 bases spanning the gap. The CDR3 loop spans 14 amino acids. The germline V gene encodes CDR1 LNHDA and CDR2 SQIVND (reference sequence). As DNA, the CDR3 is TGTGCCAGTAGACCCGTTCTAGGGGTCGCTGAAGCTTTCTTT. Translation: CASRPVLGVAEAFF.

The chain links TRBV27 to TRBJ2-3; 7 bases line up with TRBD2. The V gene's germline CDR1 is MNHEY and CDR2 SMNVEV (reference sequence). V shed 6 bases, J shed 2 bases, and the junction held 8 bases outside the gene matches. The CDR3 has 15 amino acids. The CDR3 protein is CASRDLAALTDTQYF. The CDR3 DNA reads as TGTGCCAGCAGGGACCTAGCGGCCCTCACAGATACGCAGTATTTT.

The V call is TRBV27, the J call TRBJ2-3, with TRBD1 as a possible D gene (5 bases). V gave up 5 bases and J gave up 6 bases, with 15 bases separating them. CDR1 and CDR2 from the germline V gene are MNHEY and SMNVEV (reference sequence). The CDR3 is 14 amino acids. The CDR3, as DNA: TGTGCCAGCAGTCCACAAGGGGCCCCGGATACGCAGTATTTT. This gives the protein CASSPQGAPDTQYF.

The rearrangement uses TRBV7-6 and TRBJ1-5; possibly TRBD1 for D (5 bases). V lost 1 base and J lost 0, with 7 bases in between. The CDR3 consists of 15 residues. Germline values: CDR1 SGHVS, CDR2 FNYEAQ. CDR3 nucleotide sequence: TGTGCCAGCAGCTTAGAGGGGTATAGCAATCAGCCCCAGCATTTT. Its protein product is CASSLEGYSNQPQHF.

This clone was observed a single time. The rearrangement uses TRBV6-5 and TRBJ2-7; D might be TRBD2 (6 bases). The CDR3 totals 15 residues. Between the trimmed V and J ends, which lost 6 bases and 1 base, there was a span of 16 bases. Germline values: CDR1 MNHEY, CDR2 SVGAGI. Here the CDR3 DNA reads TGTGCCAGCAGCTTCCAGGCAGGAGGGTCCTACGAGCAGTACTTC. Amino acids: CASSFQAGGSYEQYF.

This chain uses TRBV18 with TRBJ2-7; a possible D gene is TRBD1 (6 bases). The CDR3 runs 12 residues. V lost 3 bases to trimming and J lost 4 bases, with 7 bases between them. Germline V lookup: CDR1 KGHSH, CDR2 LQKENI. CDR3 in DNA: TGTGCCAGCTCACCTACAGGGTACGAGCAGTACTTC. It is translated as CASSPTGYEQYF.

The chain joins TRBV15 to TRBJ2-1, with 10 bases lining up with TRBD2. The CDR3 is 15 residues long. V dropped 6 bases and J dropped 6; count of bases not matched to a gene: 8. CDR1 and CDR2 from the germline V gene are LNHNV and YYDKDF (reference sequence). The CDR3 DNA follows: TGTGCCACCAGTTCGACACTAGCGGGATCCAATGAGCAGTTCTTC. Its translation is CATSSTLAGSNEQFF.

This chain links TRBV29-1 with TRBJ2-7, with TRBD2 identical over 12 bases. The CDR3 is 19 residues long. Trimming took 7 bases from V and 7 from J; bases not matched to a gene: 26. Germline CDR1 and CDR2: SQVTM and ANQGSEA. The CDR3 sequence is CSAQIRASGRAVSRREQYF. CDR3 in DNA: TGCAGCGCCCAGATCCGGGCTAGCGGGAGGGCCGTGAGCCGCCGGGAGCAGTACTTC.

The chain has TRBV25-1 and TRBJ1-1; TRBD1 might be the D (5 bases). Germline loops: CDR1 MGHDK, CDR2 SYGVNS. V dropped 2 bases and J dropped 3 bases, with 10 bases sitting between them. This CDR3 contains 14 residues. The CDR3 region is CASSEPWGDTEAFF. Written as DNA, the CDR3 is TGTGCCAGCAGTGAACCATGGGGCGACACTGAAGCTTTCTTT.

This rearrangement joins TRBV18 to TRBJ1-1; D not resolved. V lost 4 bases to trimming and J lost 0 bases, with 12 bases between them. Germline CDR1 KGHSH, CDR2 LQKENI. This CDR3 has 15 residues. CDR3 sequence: CASSLERSMNTEAFF. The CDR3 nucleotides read TGTGCCAGCTCACTCGAACGGAGCATGAACACTGAAGCTTTCTTT. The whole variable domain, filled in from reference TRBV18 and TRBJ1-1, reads NAGVMQNPRHLVRRRGQEARLRCSPMKGHSHVYWYRQLPEEGLKFMVYLQKENIIDESGMPKERFSAEFPKEGPSILRIQQVVRGDSAAYFCASSLERSMNTEAFFGQGTRLTVV.

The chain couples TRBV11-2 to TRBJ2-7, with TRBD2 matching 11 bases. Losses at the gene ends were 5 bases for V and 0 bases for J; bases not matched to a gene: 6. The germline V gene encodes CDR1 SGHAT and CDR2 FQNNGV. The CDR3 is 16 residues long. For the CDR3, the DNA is TGTGCCAGCAGCCAAATTAGCGGGAGGGCCTCCTACGAGCAGTACTTC. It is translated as CASSQISGRASYEQYF.

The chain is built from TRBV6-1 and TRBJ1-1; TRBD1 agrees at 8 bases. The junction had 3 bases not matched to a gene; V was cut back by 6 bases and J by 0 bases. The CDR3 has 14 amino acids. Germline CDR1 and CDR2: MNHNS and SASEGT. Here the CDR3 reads CASSPTGVNTEAFF. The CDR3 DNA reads TGTGCCAGCAGCCCGACAGGGGTGAACACTGAAGCTTTCTTT.

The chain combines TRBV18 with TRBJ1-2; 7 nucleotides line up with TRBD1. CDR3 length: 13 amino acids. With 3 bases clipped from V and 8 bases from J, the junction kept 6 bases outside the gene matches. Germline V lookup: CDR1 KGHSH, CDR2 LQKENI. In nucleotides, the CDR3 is TGTGCCAGCTCACCCGACAGGGAATACGGCTACACCTTC. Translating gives CASSPDREYGYTF.

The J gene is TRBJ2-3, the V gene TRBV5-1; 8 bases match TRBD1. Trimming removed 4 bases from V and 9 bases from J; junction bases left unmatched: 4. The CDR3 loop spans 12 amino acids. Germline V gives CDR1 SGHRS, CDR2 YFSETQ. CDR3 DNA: TGCGCCAGCAGCAAAGACAGGGGCACGCAGTATTTT. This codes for CASSKDRGTQYF.

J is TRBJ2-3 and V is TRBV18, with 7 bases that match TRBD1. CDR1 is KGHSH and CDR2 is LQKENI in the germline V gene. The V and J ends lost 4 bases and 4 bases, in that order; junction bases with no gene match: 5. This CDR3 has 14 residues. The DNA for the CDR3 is TGTGCCAGCTCACGACAGGGACGGCCAGATACGCAGTATTTT. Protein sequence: CASSRQGRPDTQYF.

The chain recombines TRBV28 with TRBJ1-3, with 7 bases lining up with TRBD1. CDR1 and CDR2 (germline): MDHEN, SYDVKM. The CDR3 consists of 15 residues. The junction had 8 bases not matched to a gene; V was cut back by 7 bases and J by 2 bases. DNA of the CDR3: TGTGCCAGCAACCTACAGGGGCGGGCTGGAAACACCATATATTTT. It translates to CASNLQGRAGNTIYF.